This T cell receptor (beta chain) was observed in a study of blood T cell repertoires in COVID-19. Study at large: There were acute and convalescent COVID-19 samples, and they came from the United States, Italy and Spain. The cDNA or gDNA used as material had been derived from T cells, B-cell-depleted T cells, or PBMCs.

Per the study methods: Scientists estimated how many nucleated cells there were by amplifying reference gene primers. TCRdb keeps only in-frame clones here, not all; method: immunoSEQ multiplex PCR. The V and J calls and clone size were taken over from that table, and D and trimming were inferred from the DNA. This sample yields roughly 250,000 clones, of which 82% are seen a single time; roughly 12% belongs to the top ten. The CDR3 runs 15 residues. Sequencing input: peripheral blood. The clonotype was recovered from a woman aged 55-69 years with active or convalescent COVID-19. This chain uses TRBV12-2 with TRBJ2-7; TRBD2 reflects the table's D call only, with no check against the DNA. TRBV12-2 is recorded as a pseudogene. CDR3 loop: CASRLARRGLDEQYF. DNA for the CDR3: TGTGCAAGTCGCTTAGCTAGGCGGGGGTTGGACGAGCAGTACTTC.